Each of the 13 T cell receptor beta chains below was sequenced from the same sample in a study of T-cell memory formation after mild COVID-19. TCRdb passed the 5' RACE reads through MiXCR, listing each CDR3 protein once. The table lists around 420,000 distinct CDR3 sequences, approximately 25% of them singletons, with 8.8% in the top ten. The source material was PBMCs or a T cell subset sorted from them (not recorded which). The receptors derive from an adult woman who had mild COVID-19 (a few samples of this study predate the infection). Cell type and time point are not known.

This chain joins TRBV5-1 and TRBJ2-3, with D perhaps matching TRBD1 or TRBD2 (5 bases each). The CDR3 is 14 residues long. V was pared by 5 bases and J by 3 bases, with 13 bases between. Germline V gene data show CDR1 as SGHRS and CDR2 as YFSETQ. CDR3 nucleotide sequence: TGCGCCAGCAGACCCTGGGGGAATACAGATACGCAGTATTTT. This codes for CASRPWGNTDTQYF.

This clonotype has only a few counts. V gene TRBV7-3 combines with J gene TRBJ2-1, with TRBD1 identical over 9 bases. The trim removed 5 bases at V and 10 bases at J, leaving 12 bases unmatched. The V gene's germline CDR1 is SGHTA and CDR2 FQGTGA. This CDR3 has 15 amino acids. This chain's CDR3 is CASSLDDRGSKEQFF. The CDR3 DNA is TGTGCCAGCAGCCTAGACGACAGGGGGTCGAAGGAGCAGTTCTTC.

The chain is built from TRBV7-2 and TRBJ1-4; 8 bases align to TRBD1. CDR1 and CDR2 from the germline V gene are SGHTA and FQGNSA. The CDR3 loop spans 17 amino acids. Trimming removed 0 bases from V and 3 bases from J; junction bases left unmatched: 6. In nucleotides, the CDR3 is TGTGCCAGCAGCTTAGCGGGCAGGGGGCTCGCTAATGAAAAACTGTTTTTT. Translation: CASSLAGRGLANEKLFF.

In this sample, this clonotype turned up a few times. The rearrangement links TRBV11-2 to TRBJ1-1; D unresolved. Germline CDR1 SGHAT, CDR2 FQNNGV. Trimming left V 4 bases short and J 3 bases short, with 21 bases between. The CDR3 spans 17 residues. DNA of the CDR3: TGTGCCAGCAGCTCTAGGGTCAGGCCGAGGATGGACACTGAAGCTTTCTTT. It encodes CASSSRVRPRMDTEAFF.

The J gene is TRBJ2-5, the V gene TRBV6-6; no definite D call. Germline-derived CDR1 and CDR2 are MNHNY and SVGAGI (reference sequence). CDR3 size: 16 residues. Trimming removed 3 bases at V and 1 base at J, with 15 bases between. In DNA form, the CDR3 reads TGTGCCAGCAGTTATACTTTCGGCGGCCTCCAAGAGACCCAGTACTTC. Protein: CASSYTFGGLQETQYF.

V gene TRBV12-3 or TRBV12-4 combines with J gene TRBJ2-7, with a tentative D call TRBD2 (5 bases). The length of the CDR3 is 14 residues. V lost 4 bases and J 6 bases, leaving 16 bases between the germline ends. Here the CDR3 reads CASSSLGSPTEQYF. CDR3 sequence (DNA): TGTGCCAGCAGTTCACTAGGCTCACCCACCGAGCAGTACTTC.

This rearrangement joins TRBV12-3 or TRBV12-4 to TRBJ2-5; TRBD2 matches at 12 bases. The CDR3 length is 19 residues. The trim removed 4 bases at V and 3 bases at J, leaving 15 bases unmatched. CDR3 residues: CASSSPWILAGGIKETQYF. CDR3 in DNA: TGTGCCAGCAGTTCCCCATGGATACTAGCGGGGGGCATCAAAGAGACCCAGTACTTC.

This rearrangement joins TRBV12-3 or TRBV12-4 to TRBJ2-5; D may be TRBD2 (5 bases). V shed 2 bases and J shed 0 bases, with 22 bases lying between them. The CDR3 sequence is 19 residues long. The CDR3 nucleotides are TGTGCCAGCAGTTTAAATACCGGGGTCAGGCAGGCCTACCAAGAGACCCAGTACTTC. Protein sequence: CASSLNTGVRQAYQETQYF.

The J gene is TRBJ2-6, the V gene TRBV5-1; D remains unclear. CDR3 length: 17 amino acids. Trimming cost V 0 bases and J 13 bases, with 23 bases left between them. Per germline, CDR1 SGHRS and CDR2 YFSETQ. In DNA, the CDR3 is TGCGCCAGCAGCTTGGACAGATCCTCCCTTCCACTTGGGGTCCTGACTTTC. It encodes CASSLDRSSLPLGVLTF.

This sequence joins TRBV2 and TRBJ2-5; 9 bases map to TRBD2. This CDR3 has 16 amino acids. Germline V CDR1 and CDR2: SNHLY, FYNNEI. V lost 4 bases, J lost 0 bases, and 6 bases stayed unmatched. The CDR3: CASSVTAGGYQETQYF. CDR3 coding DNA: TGTGCCAGCAGTGTTACAGCGGGGGGTTACCAAGAGACCCAGTACTTC.

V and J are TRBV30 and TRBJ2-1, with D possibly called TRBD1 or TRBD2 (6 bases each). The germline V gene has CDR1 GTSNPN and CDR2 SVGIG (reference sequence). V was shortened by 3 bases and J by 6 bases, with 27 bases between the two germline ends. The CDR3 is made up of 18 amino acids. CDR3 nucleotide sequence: TGTGCCTGGAGGAGGCGGAGGGGGGTCCGCACAACTATCAATGAGCAGTTCTTC. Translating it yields CAWRRRRGVRTTINEQFF.

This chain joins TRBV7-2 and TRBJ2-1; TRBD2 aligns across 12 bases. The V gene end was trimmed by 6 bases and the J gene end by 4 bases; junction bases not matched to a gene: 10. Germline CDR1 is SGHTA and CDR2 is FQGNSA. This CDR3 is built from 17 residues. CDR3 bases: TGTGCCAGCAGTTTAACCGGGACTAGCGGGCGTTACAATGAGCAGTTCTTC. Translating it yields CASSLTGTSGRYNEQFF.

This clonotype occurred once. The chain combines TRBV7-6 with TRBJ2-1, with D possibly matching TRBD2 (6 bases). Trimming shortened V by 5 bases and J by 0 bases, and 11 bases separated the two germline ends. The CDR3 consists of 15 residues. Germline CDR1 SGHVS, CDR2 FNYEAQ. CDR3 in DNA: TGTGCCAGCAGCCCCTACGGGAGCTCCTACAATGAGCAGTTCTTC. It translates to CASSPYGSSYNEQFF.